The next 23 T cell receptor beta chains were all read from a single sample in a study of blood T cell repertoires in COVID-19. The assay was immunoSEQ multiplex PCR, and TCRdb's table has in-frame clones only and misses some. The table shows fewer than 200,000 clones, with more than 70% occurring only once. Input material: PBMCs or T cells enriched from blood (not recorded which). The receptors here all came from a woman aged 45-60 years in a cohort exposed to, infected with or recovered from COVID-19 (not recorded which).

The V gene is TRBV2, the J gene TRBJ1-5, with 8 bases matching TRBD1. With 6 bases clipped from V and 0 bases from J, the junction kept 7 bases outside the gene matches. Germline V gives CDR1 SNHLY, CDR2 FYNNEI. This CDR3 is built from 16 residues. The CDR3 bases are TGTGCCAGCAGCATAGACAGGGGAGATAGCAATCAGCCCCAGCATTTT. It specifies CASSIDRGDSNQPQHF. Full variable domain (rest looked up from reference TRBV2 and TRBJ1-5): EPEVTQTPSHQVTQMGQEVILRCVPISNHLYFYWYRQILGQKVEFLVSFYNNEISEKSEIFDDQFSVERPDGSNFTLKIRSTKLEDSAMYFCASSIDRGDSNQPQHFGDGTRLSIL.

V and J are TRBV6-5 and TRBJ1-2, with D tentatively TRBD1 (6 bases). The V end was cut by 6 bases, the J end by 4 bases, with 15 bases between. The CDR3 loop spans 14 amino acids. Germline values: CDR1 MNHEY, CDR2 SVGAGI. The chain's CDR3 is CASRFRTASYGYTF. DNA for the CDR3: TGTGCCAGCAGATTCCGGACAGCCAGCTATGGCTACACCTTC.

The CDR3 DNA reads TGTGCCAGCACCCAGGGAGGGGACAATGAGCAGTTCTTC. Translated, it gives CASTQGGDNEQFF. The chain combines TRBV28 with TRBJ2-1; TRBD2 aligns across 7 bases. CDR1 MDHEN and CDR2 SYDVKM come from the germline V gene. The CDR3 extends over 13 amino acids. Losses at the gene ends were 7 bases for V and 5 bases for J; bases not matched to a gene: 5.

The J gene is TRBJ2-1, the V gene TRBV10-3, with 8 bases aligning to TRBD2. Trimming at V came to 11 bases and at J to 0 bases, leaving 9 bases not matched to a gene. The CDR3 is made up of 15 amino acids. CDR1 ENHRY and CDR2 SYGVKD come from the germline V gene. The CDR3 DNA reads as TGTGCCTCCTCACCGGGGACTAGCTCCTACAATGAGCAGTTCTTC. Protein: CASSPGTSSYNEQFF.

J is TRBJ2-5 and V is TRBV18; a weak D match, TRBD2 (6 bases). This CDR3 is built from 17 residues. Per germline, CDR1 KGHSH and CDR2 LQKENI. Trimming left V 3 bases short and J 1 base short, with 18 bases between. In DNA, the CDR3 is TGTGCCAGCTCACCTGTTATAGCGGCACAATCCCAAGAGACCCAGTACTTC. This encodes CASSPVIAAQSQETQYF.

For the CDR3, the DNA is TGTGCCAGCAGCTTAGAAAGGGGGCTGAACTATGGCTACACCTTC. Amino acids: CASSLERGLNYGYTF. This chain uses TRBV11-2 with TRBJ1-2, with TRBD1 identical over 7 bases. CDR3 size: 15 residues. V was pared by 0 bases and J by 2 bases, with 3 bases of the junction left unmatched. Germline CDR1 is SGHAT and CDR2 is FQNNGV.

The genes are TRBV5-1 and TRBJ2-3, with TRBD1 as a possible D gene (6 bases). Trimming took 3 bases from V and 6 from J, leaving 20 bases between them. The germline gives CDR1 SGHRS, CDR2 YFSETQ. CDR3 length equals 16 residues. The chain's CDR3 is CASSSSTGTSGDTQYF. For the CDR3, the DNA is TGCGCCAGCAGCTCCTCTACCGGGACAAGCGGTGATACGCAGTATTTT.

J is TRBJ2-2 and V is TRBV25-1, with TRBD1 identical over 7 bases. Losses at the gene ends were 3 bases for V and 6 bases for J; bases not matched to a gene: 7. Germline loops: CDR1 MGHDK, CDR2 SYGVNS. The length of the CDR3 is 15 residues. For the CDR3, the DNA is TGTGCCAGCAGTGATGCGAGGGGGCAGGCCGGGGAGCTGTTTTTT. This sequence encodes CASSDARGQAGELFF. Supplemented by reference TRBV25-1 and TRBJ2-2, the full variable domain reads EADIYQTPRYLVIGTGKKITLECSQTMGHDKMYWYQQDPGMELHLIHYSYGVNSTEKGDLSSESTVSRIRTEHFPLTLESARPSHTSQYLCASSDARGQAGELFFGEGSRLTVL.

The rearrangement uses TRBV9 and TRBJ1-6; weak D call: TRBD1 (5 bases). Per germline, CDR1 SGDLS and CDR2 YYNGEE. The CDR3 covers 15 residues. V lost 0 bases and J 4 bases, leaving 8 bases between the germline ends. The CDR3 region is CASSVGGTYNSPLHF. In DNA, the CDR3 is TGTGCCAGCAGCGTAGGCGGGACTTATAATTCACCCCTCCACTTT.

The J gene is TRBJ2-7, the V gene TRBV19; D unclear. Per germline, CDR1 LNHDA and CDR2 SQIVND (reference sequence). The CDR3 runs to 13 residues. V shed 4 bases and J shed 0 bases, with 7 bases lying between them. CDR3 loop: CASSRRLSYEQYF. The DNA for the CDR3 is TGTGCCAGTAGTAGAAGACTCTCCTACGAGCAGTACTTC.

The CDR3 loop reads CASSYQRGAYEQYF. The CDR3 DNA reads as TGTGCCAGCAGTTACCAGCGGGGGGCCTACGAGCAGTACTTC. The V gene is TRBV28, the J gene TRBJ2-7; 9 bases match TRBD2. Germline V gives CDR1 MDHEN, CDR2 SYDVKM. The CDR3 loop spans 14 amino acids. The V gene end was trimmed by 4 bases and the J gene end by 2 bases; junction bases not matched to a gene: 3.

The V call is TRBV29-1, the J call TRBJ1-1; D is unresolved. Germline assignment: CDR1 SQVTM and CDR2 ANQGSEA. The CDR3 length is 14 residues. The V end lost 5 bases, the J end lost 1 base, and 14 bases lay between the germline ends. The CDR3 here is CSVRQPLENTEAFF. The CDR3 nucleotides read TGCAGCGTTAGACAACCTCTTGAGAACACTGAAGCTTTCTTT.

The V gene is TRBV6-2 or TRBV6-3, the J gene TRBJ1-2; 9 nucleotides agree with TRBD1. Germline values: CDR1 MNHEY, CDR2 SVGEGT. The CDR3 is made up of 15 amino acids. V dropped 6 bases and J dropped 2; count of bases not matched to a gene: 7. In nucleotides, the CDR3 is TGTGCCAGCAGCCCGGGACAGGGATCAAACTATGGCTACACCTTC. Amino acid sequence: CASSPGQGSNYGYTF.

The chain combines TRBV18 with TRBJ2-1; possible D gene TRBD1, 5 bases. V gave up 3 bases and J gave up 6 bases, with 27 bases separating them. The CDR3 is 19 residues long. The germline V gene encodes CDR1 KGHSH and CDR2 LQKENI. The DNA of the CDR3 is TGTGCCAGCTCACCTCCTGACCCCAGGGCGTTTTTGTCCCCCAATGAGCAGTTCTTC. As protein: CASSPPDPRAFLSPNEQFF.

V gene TRBV13 combines with J gene TRBJ2-6, with a possible D match to TRBD2 (5 bases). CDR3 size: 17 residues. Germline lookup yields CDR1 PRHDT and CDR2 FYEKMQ (reference sequence). Trimming stripped 6 bases from V and 4 bases from J, with 19 bases between. CDR3 in DNA: TGTGCCAGCAGTGAGGGAACATTCCGCTCCGGGGCCAACGTCCTGACTTTC. Translation gives CASSEGTFRSGANVLTF.

V gene TRBV9 combines with J gene TRBJ1-2; D is undetermined. The germline V gene encodes CDR1 SGDLS and CDR2 YYNGEE. The V gene lost 2 bases and the J gene lost 7 bases, with 12 bases spanning the gap. The CDR3 runs to 13 residues. CDR3 coding DNA: TGTGCCAGCAGCGTTAGCGGTGTTCGTGGCTACACCTTC. Its translation is CASSVSGVRGYTF. Full variable domain (remainder filled in from reference TRBV9 and TRBJ1-2): DSGVTQTPKHLITATGQRVTLRCSPRSGDLSVYWYQQSLDQGLQFLIQYYNGEERAKGNILERFSAQQFPDLHSELNLSSLELGDSALYFCASSVSGVRGYTFGSGTRLTVV.

Regarding this clone: One end of the junction varies from germline; a read error may be responsible. The chain carries TRBV19 and TRBJ1-4; a weak D match, TRBD1 (6 bases). Germline-derived CDR1 and CDR2 are LNHDA and SQIVND (reference sequence). The CDR3 has 14 residues. The chain's CDR3 is CACREGATNEKLFF. The CDR3 DNA sequence: TGTGCCTGTAGAGAGGGGGCAACTAATGAAAAACTGTTTTTT.

The rearrangement uses TRBV3-1 (or the pseudogene TRBV3-2) and TRBJ1-6; D might be TRBD1 (5 bases). V lost 4 bases and J lost 8, with 12 bases in between. Germline lookup yields CDR1 LGHDT and CDR2 YNNKEL (reference sequence). This CDR3 region has 14 residues. The CDR3 nucleotides read TGTGCCAGCAGCCGACAGCCCGCAGATTCACCCCTCCACTTT. Translation gives CASSRQPADSPLHF.

This clone was observed many times. The V call is TRBV6-4, the J call TRBJ2-6, with a tentative D call TRBD1 (6 bases). Germline V lookup: CDR1 MRHNA, CDR2 SNTAGT. Trimming took 3 bases from V and 0 from J, leaving 6 bases between them. The CDR3 has 15 amino acids. The CDR3 here is CASSEDSSGANVLTF. In DNA form, the CDR3 reads TGTGCCAGCAGTGAGGACAGCTCTGGGGCCAACGTCCTGACTTTC.

The chain links TRBV7-8 to TRBJ1-1, with 7 nucleotides matching TRBD1. Looked up from germline, CDR1 is SGHVS and CDR2 is FQNEAQ. V gave up 1 base and J gave up 5 bases; unmatched junction bases: 13. The CDR3 length is 17 residues. This CDR3 reads CASSLDLPGTAFTEAFF. CDR3 coding DNA: TGTGCCAGCAGCTTAGACCTCCCCGGGACAGCCTTTACTGAAGCTTTCTTT.

This clone was recorded once. The V call is TRBV24-1, the J call TRBJ2-1, with TRBD2 identical over 8 bases. Germline V CDR1 and CDR2: KGHDR, SFDVKD. This CDR3 comprises 16 residues. V shed 4 bases and J 0 bases; nucleotides not matched to a gene: 4. The CDR3: CATSELAVNSYNEQFF. The CDR3 DNA follows: TGTGCCACCAGTGAACTAGCGGTTAACTCCTACAATGAGCAGTTCTTC.

This clone was picked up a small number of times. This chain uses TRBV12-3 or TRBV12-4 with TRBJ1-6; TRBD1 agrees at 7 bases. Trimming cost V 6 bases and J 14 bases; bases outside gene matches: 7. The CDR3 has 12 amino acids. The DNA for the CDR3 is TGTGCCAGCAGCCTGACAGGGACCACCCTCCACTTT. Translating it yields CASSLTGTTLHF.

The genes are TRBV19 and TRBJ2-2; D is perhaps TRBD1 (5 bases). V was pared by 2 bases and J by 6 bases, with 16 bases between. The germline V gene encodes CDR1 LNHDA and CDR2 SQIVND (reference sequence). There are 16 residues in the CDR3. CDR3 amino acids: CASSIRGIVTAGELFF. The DNA for the CDR3 is TGTGCCAGTAGTATAAGGGGTATCGTAACCGCCGGGGAGCTGTTTTTT.